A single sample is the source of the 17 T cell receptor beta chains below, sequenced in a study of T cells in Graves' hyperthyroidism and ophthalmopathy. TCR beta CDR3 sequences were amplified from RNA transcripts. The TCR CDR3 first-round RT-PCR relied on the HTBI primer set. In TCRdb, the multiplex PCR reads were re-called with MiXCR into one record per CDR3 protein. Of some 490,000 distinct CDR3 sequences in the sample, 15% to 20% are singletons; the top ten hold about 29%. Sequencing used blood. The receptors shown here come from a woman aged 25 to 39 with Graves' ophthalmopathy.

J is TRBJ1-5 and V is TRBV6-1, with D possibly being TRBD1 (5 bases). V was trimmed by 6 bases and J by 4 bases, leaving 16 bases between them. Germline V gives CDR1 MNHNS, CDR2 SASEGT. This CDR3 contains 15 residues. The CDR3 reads CASRAPGLGNQPQHF. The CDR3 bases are TGTGCCAGCAGGGCTCCAGGGTTGGGGAATCAGCCCCAGCATTTT.

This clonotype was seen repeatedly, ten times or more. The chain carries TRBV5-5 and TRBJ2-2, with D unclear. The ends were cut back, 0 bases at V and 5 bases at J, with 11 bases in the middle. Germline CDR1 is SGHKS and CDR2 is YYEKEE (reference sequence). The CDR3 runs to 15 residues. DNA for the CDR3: TGTGCCAGCAGCTTGGTGCCACAAAAGACCGGGGAGCTGTTTTTT. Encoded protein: CASSLVPQKTGELFF.

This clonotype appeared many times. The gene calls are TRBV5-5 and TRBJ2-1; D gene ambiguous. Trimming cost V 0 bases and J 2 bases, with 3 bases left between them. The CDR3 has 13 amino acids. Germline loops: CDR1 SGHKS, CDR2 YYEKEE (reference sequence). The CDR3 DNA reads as TGTGCCAGCAGCTTGGAGACCTACAATGAGCAGTTCTTC. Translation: CASSLETYNEQFF. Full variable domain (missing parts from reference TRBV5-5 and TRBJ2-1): DAGVTQSPTHLIKTRGQQVTLRCSPISGHKSVSWYQQVLGQGPQFIFQYYEKEERGRGNFPDRFSARQFPNYSSELNVNALLLGDSALYLCASSLETYNEQFFGPGTRLTVL.

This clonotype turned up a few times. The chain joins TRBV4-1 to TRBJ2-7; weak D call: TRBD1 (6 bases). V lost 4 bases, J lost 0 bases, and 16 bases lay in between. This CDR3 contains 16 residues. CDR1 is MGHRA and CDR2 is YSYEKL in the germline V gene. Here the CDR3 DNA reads TGCGCCAGCAGCCCCCGGACAGAAGAGTACTCCTACGAGCAGTACTTC. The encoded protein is CASSPRTEEYSYEQYF.

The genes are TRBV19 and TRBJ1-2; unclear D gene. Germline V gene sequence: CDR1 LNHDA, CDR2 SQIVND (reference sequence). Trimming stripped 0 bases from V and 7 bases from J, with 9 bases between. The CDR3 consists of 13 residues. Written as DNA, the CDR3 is TGTGCCAGTAGTATAGACAGGCTGAGTGGCTACACCTTC. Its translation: CASSIDRLSGYTF.

In nucleotides, the CDR3 is TGTGCCTGGGGCCCAGGAGTCTCCTACGAGCAGTACTTC. The encoded protein is CAWGPGVSYEQYF. The V call is TRBV30, the J call TRBJ2-7; D is unclear. The germline gives CDR1 GTSNPN, CDR2 SVGIG (reference sequence). The V and J ends lost 5 bases and 0 bases respectively, with 11 bases between them. This CDR3 has 13 residues. Full variable domain (missing parts from reference TRBV30 and TRBJ2-7): SQTIHQWPATLVQPVGSPLSLECTVEGTSNPNLYWYRQAAGRGLQLLFYSVGIGQISSEVPQNLSASRPQDRQFILSSKKLLLSDSGFYLCAWGPGVSYEQYFGPGTRLTVT.

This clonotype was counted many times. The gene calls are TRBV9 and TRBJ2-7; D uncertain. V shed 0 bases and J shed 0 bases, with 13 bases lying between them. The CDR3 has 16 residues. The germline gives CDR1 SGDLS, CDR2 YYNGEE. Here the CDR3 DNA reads TGTGCCAGCAGCGTAGCGGCTACCCACTCCTCCTACGAGCAGTACTTC. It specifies CASSVAATHSSYEQYF.

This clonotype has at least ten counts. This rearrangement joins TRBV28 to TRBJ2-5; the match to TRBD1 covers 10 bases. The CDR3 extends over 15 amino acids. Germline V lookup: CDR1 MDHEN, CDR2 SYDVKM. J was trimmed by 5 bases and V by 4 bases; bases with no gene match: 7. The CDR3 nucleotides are TGTGCCAGCAGTTCCCCCGGGACAGGGGCGGAGACCCAGTACTTC. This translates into CASSSPGTGAETQYF.

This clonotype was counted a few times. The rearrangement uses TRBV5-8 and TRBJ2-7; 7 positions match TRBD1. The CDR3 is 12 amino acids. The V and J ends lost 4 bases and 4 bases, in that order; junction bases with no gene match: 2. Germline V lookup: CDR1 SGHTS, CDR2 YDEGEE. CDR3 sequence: CASSQTGYEQYF. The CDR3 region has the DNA TGTGCCAGCAGCCAGACAGGGTACGAGCAGTACTTC. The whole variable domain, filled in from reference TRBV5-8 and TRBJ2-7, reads EAGVTQSPTHLIKTRGQQATLRCSPISGHTSVYWYQQALGLGLQFLLWYDEGEERNRGNFPPRFSGRQFPNYSSELNVNALELEDSALYLCASSQTGYEQYFGPGTRLTVT.

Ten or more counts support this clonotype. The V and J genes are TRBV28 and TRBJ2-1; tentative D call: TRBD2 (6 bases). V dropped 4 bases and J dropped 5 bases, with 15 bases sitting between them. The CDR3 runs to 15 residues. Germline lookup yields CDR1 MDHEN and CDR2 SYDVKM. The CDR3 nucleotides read TGTGCCAGCAGTTCTCCGGGACTCGCCGACAATGAGCAGTTCTTC. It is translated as CASSSPGLADNEQFF.

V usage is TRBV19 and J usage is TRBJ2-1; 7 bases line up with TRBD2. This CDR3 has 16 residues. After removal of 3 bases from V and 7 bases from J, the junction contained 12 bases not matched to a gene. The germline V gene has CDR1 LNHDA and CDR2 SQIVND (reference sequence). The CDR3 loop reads CASSMLSAGAGNEQFF. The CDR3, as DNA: TGTGCCAGTAGTATGTTGTCTGCGGGAGCCGGAAATGAGCAGTTCTTC.

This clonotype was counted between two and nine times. DNA of the CDR3: TGTGCCAGCACCACAGGGTCCCAGCCCCAGCATTTT. It is translated as CASTTGSQPQHF. The chain combines TRBV28 with TRBJ1-5; the D gene is possibly TRBD1 (6 bases). Trimming took off 7 bases at V and 7 bases at J, with 11 bases between the two ends. This CDR3 comprises 12 residues. The germline gives CDR1 MDHEN, CDR2 SYDVKM.

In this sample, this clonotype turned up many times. The CDR3 nucleotides read TGCGCCAGCAGCCAAGAGATTGCGACAGGTGGAAACACCATATATTTT. Encoded protein: CASSQEIATGGNTIYF. V is TRBV4-1 and J is TRBJ1-3, with D maybe TRBD1 (6 bases). The CDR3 loop spans 16 amino acids. The germline V gene encodes CDR1 MGHRA and CDR2 YSYEKL. The V end was cut by 0 bases, the J end by 3 bases, with 12 bases between.

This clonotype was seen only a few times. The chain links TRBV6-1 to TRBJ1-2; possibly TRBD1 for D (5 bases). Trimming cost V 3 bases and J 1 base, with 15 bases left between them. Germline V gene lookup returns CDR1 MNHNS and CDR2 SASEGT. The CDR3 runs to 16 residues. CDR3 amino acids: CASSDLGTEDNYGYTF. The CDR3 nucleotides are TGTGCCAGCAGTGACCTCGGGACCGAGGATAACTATGGCTACACCTTC.

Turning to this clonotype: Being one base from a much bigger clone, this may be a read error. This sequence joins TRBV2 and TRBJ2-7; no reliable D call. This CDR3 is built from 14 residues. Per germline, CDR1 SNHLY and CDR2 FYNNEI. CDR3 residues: CASSLFSGKNERYF. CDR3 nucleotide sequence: TGTGCCAGCAGTTTATTCTCAGGAAAGAACGAGCGGTACTTC.

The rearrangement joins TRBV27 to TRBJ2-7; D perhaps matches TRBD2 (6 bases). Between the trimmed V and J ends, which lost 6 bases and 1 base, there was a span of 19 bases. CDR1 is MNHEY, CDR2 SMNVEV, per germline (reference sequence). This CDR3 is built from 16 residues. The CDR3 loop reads CASRIIWRVKSYEQYF. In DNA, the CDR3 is TGTGCCAGCAGAATCATTTGGAGGGTGAAATCCTACGAGCAGTACTTC.

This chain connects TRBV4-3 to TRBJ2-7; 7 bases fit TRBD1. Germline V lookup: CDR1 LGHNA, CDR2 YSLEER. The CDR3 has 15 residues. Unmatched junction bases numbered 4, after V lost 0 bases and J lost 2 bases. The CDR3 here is CASSQEAGGTYEQYF. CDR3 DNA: TGCGCCAGCAGCCAAGAAGCAGGGGGTACCTACGAGCAGTACTTC.